This entry lists 21 T cell receptor beta chains sequenced from one sample in a study of cytomegalovirus exposure and HLA in healthy donors. The PCR used 60 Vbeta and 13 Jbeta primers. The table came from immunoSEQ multiplex PCR; TCRdb's copy has only in-frame clones and leaves some out. The profile covers 150,000 to 200,000 clones, with more than 70% appearing a single time and around 0.26% taken by the ten largest. The material sequenced was PBMCs. These receptors originate from a boy under 18 in good health and CMV-seronegative.

V gene TRBV30 combines with J gene TRBJ2-1; 10 bases are a match to TRBD2. V lost 5 bases, J lost 4 bases, and 5 bases stayed unmatched. The germline V gene has CDR1 GTSNPN and CDR2 SVGIG (reference sequence). This CDR3 spans 14 amino acids. DNA for the CDR3: TGTGCCTGGGGGGGACTAGCGCTATACAATGAGCAGTTCTTC. Its translation is CAWGGLALYNEQFF.

V gene TRBV7-2 combines with J gene TRBJ1-2; D is possibly TRBD1 (6 bases). CDR1 and CDR2 (germline): SGHTA, FQGNSA. Trimming cost V 5 bases and J 2 bases, with 9 bases left between them. CDR3 length: 13 residues. CDR3 in amino acids: CASSLQGNYGYTF. The CDR3 coding sequence is TGTGCCAGCAGCCTCCAGGGGAACTATGGCTACACCTTC.

The chain combines TRBV14 with TRBJ2-1, with D unclear. V was pared by 3 bases and J by 4 bases, with 7 bases between. Germline V lookup: CDR1 SGHDN, CDR2 FVKESK. This CDR3 spans 13 amino acids. CDR3 bases: TGTGCCAGCAGCCACCAGACTTACAATGAGCAGTTCTTC. Translating gives CASSHQTYNEQFF.

The chain joins TRBV6-4 to TRBJ1-4, with D unresolved. Germline CDR1 and CDR2: MRHNA and SNTAGT. The length of the CDR3 is 14 residues. V was shortened by 6 bases and J by 0 bases, with 8 bases between the two germline ends. CDR3 amino acids: CASSQSATNEKLFF. The CDR3 region has the DNA TGTGCCAGCAGCCAGTCTGCAACTAATGAAAAACTGTTTTTT.

The V call is TRBV14, the J call TRBJ2-1; no clear D gene. CDR1 and CDR2 (germline): SGHDN, FVKESK. The CDR3 is 14 amino acids. V dropped 3 bases and J dropped 0 bases, with 6 bases sitting between them. The CDR3 sequence: CASSHTTSYNEQFF. DNA of the CDR3: TGTGCCAGCAGCCACACTACCTCCTACAATGAGCAGTTCTTC.

CDR3 in DNA: TGTGCCAGCAGTTACCCCGAGGACAGGGGAACCTACGAGCAGTACTTC. Translating it yields CASSYPEDRGTYEQYF. V and J are TRBV6-5 and TRBJ2-7; 9 nucleotides align to TRBD1. V lost 2 bases, J lost 2 bases, and 7 bases stayed unmatched. The germline CDR1 and CDR2 sequences are MNHEY and SVGAGI. The CDR3 loop spans 16 amino acids.

This clone showed up just a few times. CDR3 protein: CASSLIGVLAAYNEQFF. The CDR3 bases are TGTGCCAGCAGCTTGATCGGTGTACTAGCGGCCTACAATGAGCAGTTCTTC. The V call is TRBV5-6, the J call TRBJ2-1; 8 bases fit TRBD2. Germline CDR1 is SGHDT and CDR2 is YYEEEE. V shed 1 base, J shed 2 bases, and the junction held 8 bases outside the gene matches. CDR3 size: 17 residues.

The V and J genes are TRBV29-1 and TRBJ1-2; 7 bases are a match to TRBD1. J was trimmed by 2 bases and V by 7 bases; bases with no gene match: 10. Germline CDR1 SQVTM, CDR2 ANQGSEA. The CDR3 totals 14 residues. CDR3 in amino acids: CSASYRGMNYGYTF. For the CDR3, the DNA is TGCAGCGCAAGTTACAGGGGTATGAACTATGGCTACACCTTC.

As for this clone: Sequence at one end of the junction differs from germline and may be a read error. The V call is TRBV7-7, the J call TRBJ2-5; no reliable D call. This CDR3 contains 13 residues. Germline loops: CDR1 SSHAT, CDR2 FNYEAQ (reference sequence). CDR3 protein: CASSLERGETQYF. DNA of the CDR3: TGTGCTAGCAGCTTAGAGCGTGGGGAGACCCAGTACTTC. Using reference TRBV7-7 and TRBJ2-5 for the parts outside the CDR3, the full variable domain is GAGVSQSPRYKVTKRGQDVTLRCDPISSHATLYWYQQALGQGPEFLTYFNYEAQPDKSGLPSDRFSAERPEGSISTLTIQRTEQRDSAMYRCASSLERGETQYFGPGTRLLVL.

A remark on this clone: The junction departs from germline at one end; a sequencing error may be responsible. The rearrangement links TRBV7-8 to TRBJ2-1, with 8 bases identical to TRBD2. The CDR3 totals 17 residues. Germline V gives CDR1 SGHVS, CDR2 FQNEAQ. The chain's CDR3 is CASRLGWASGRYNEQFF. In DNA form, the CDR3 reads TGTGCCAGCAGATTAGGGTGGGCTAGCGGGCGATACAATGAGCAGTTCTTC.

DNA of the CDR3: TGTGCCAGCAGCTTGTCGTGGGAGGAAGGTGGGAGCACTGAAGCTTTCTTT. Translated, it gives CASSLSWEEGGSTEAFF. The chain joins TRBV5-8 to TRBJ1-1, with D uncertain. The germline V gene encodes CDR1 SGHTS and CDR2 YDEGEE. CDR3 size: 17 residues. The V gene lost 1 base and the J gene lost 4 bases, with 20 bases spanning the gap. Based on the CDR3 plus reference TRBV5-8 and TRBJ1-1, the full variable domain is EAGVTQSPTHLIKTRGQQATLRCSPISGHTSVYWYQQALGLGLQFLLWYDEGEERNRGNFPPRFSGRQFPNYSSELNVNALELEDSALYLCASSLSWEEGGSTEAFFGQGTRLTVV.

The chain is built from TRBV30 and TRBJ1-1; D is ambiguous. CDR3 size: 13 residues. CDR1 is GTSNPN, CDR2 SVGIG, per germline (reference sequence). Trimming left V 2 bases short and J 3 bases short, with 10 bases between. CDR3 residues: CAWSFRTYTEAFF. Written as DNA, the CDR3 is TGTGCCTGGAGTTTCAGGACTTACACTGAAGCTTTCTTT.

J is TRBJ2-3 and V is TRBV6-5; TRBD2 is a possible D gene (5 bases). This CDR3 spans 13 amino acids. Germline lookup yields CDR1 MNHEY and CDR2 SVGAGI. The V end was cut by 6 bases, the J end by 7 bases, with 14 bases between. As DNA, the CDR3 is TGTGCCAGCAGGTCGGGAACAAGTAATACGCAGTATTTT. Encoded protein: CASRSGTSNTQYF.

The V call is TRBV11-2, the J call TRBJ2-5; 10 nucleotides line up with TRBD1. The germline gives CDR1 SGHAT, CDR2 FQNNGV. J was trimmed by 5 bases and V by 3 bases; bases with no gene match: 6. The CDR3 is 15 residues long. The CDR3 protein is CASSLGDRGEETQYF. The DNA for the CDR3 is TGTGCCAGCAGCTTGGGGGACAGGGGTGAGGAGACCCAGTACTTC.

V is TRBV30 and J is TRBJ1-1; D possibly corresponds to TRBD1 (5 bases). The CDR3 has 16 residues. V was shortened by 2 bases and J by 5 bases, with 21 bases between the two germline ends. Germline assignment: CDR1 GTSNPN and CDR2 SVGIG (reference sequence). The CDR3 DNA sequence: TGTGCCTGGAGTCGGGGGGGTCGGATTAAGGGGACTGAAGCTTTCTTT. Its translation: CAWSRGGRIKGTEAFF.

This chain's CDR3 is CAISDAGQFQPQHF. CDR3 bases: TGTGCCATCAGTGACGCTGGACAGTTTCAGCCCCAGCATTTT. The rearrangement uses TRBV10-3 and TRBJ1-5; tentative D call: TRBD1 (6 bases). Trimming took 3 bases from V and 6 from J, leaving 12 bases between them. The CDR3 consists of 14 residues. Germline values: CDR1 ENHRY, CDR2 SYGVKD.

The chain links TRBV10-3 to TRBJ1-4, with TRBD1 matching over 9 bases. Looked up from germline, CDR1 is ENHRY and CDR2 is SYGVKD. Trimming took 10 bases from V and 6 from J; bases not matched to a gene: 6. The CDR3 length is 13 residues. CDR3 loop: CATTRDRDEKLFF. The CDR3 nucleotides are TGTGCCACAACCCGGGACAGGGATGAAAAACTGTTTTTT.

This rearrangement joins TRBV4-1 to TRBJ2-1, with TRBD2 matching 9 bases. This CDR3 has 15 residues. V lost 3 bases to trimming and J lost 4 bases; unmatched junction nucleotides: 4. Germline V gene data show CDR1 as MGHRA and CDR2 as YSYEKL. The DNA of the CDR3 is TGCGCCAGCAGCCAGGCAGCGGGGGGATACAATGAGCAGTTCTTC. Protein sequence: CASSQAAGGYNEQFF.

The chain links TRBV2 to TRBJ2-7, with TRBD1 identical over 7 bases. CDR3 length equals 14 residues. J lost 0 bases, V lost 7 bases, and 6 bases had no gene match. Germline CDR1 and CDR2: SNHLY and FYNNEI. CDR3 amino acids: CASTLDRSSYEQYF. DNA of the CDR3: TGTGCCAGCACCTTGGACAGGAGCTCCTACGAGCAGTACTTC. The entire variable domain, with the rest obtained from reference TRBV2 and TRBJ2-7, is as follows: EPEVTQTPSHQVTQMGQEVILRCVPISNHLYFYWYRQILGQKVEFLVSFYNNEISEKSEIFDDQFSVERPDGSNFTLKIRSTKLEDSAMYFCASTLDRSSYEQYFGPGTRLTVT.

The rearrangement joins TRBV6-4 to TRBJ1-2, with TRBD1 identical over 9 bases. CDR1 and CDR2 (germline): MRHNA, SNTAGT. Trimming removed 4 bases from V and 4 bases from J; junction bases left unmatched: 16. CDR3 length equals 18 residues. CDR3 region: CASSAAPGQGPLGYGYTF. CDR3 DNA sequence: TGTGCCAGCAGTGCTGCACCGGGACAGGGCCCCCTTGGCTATGGCTACACCTTC.

This clone was detected a few times. The chain's CDR3 is CSARQGGEKLFF. Here the CDR3 DNA reads TGCAGCGCCAGACAGGGAGGTGAAAAACTGTTTTTT. This chain joins TRBV29-1 and TRBJ1-4; the match to TRBD1 covers 7 bases. CDR1 and CDR2 from the germline V gene are SQVTM and ANQGSEA. This CDR3 is built from 12 residues. With 7 bases clipped from V and 7 bases from J, the junction kept 6 bases outside the gene matches.